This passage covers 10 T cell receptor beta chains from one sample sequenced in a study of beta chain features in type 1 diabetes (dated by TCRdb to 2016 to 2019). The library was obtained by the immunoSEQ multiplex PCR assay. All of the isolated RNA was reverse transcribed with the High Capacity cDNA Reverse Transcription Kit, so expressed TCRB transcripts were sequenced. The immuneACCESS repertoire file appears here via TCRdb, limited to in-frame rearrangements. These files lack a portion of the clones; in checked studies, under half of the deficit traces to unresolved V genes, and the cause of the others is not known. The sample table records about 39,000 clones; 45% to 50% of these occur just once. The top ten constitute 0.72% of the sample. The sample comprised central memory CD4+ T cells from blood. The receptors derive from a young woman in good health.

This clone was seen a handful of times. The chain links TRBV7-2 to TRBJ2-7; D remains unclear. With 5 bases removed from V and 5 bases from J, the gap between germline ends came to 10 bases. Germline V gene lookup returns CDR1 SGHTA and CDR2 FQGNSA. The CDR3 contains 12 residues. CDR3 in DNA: TGTGCCAGCAGCCCGCGGAACCACGAGCAGTACTTC. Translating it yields CASSPRNHEQYF.

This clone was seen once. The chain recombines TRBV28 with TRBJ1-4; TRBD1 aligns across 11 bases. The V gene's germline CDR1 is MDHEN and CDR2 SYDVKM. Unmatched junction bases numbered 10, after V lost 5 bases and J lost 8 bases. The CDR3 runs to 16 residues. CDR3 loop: CASSLTGQGAGEKLFF. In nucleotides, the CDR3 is TGTGCCAGCAGTCTGACCGGACAGGGGGCGGGGGAAAAACTGTTTTTT.

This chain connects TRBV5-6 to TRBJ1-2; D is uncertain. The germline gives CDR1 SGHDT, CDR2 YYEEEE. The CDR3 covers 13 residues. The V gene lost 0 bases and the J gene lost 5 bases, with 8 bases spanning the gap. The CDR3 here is CASSLAQSYGYTF. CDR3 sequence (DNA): TGTGCCAGCAGCTTGGCACAGTCTTATGGCTACACCTTC.

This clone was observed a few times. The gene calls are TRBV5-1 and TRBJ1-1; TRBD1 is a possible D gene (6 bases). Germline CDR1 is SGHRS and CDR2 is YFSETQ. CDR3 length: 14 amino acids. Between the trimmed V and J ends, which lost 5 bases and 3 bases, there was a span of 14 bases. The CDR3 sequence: CASRPTGSDTEAFF. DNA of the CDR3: TGCGCCAGCAGGCCGACAGGTTCCGACACTGAAGCTTTCTTT.

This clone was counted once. The CDR3: CASRSSGTPNQPQHF. The CDR3 nucleotides read TGTGCCAGCAGATCATCCGGGACACCAAATCAGCCCCAGCATTTT. The chain is built from TRBV27 and TRBJ1-5, with D tentatively TRBD1 (6 bases). Germline-derived CDR1 and CDR2 are MNHEY and SMNVEV (reference sequence). Trimming took off 6 bases at V and 4 bases at J, with 16 bases between the two ends. The CDR3 runs to 15 residues.

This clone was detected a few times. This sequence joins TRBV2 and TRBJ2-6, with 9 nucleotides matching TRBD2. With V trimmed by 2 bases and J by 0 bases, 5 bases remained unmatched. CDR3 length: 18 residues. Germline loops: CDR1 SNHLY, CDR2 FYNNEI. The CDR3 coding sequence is TGTGCCAGCAGTGAAAGTCTAGCGGGGCCCTCTGGGGCCAACGTCCTGACTTTC. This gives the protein CASSESLAGPSGANVLTF.

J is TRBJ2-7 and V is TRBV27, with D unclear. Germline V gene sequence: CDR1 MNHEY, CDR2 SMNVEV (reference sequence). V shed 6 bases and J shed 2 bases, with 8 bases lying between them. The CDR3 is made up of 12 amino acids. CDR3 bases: TGTGCCAGCAGGAGTCGGGCCTACGAGCAGTACTTC. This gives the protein CASRSRAYEQYF.

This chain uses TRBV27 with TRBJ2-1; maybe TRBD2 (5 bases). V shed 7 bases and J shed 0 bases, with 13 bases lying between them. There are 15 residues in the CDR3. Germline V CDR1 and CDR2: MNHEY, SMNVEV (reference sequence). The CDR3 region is CASTGSRSSYNEQFF. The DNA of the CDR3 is TGTGCCAGCACGGGATCACGGAGCTCCTACAATGAGCAGTTCTTC.

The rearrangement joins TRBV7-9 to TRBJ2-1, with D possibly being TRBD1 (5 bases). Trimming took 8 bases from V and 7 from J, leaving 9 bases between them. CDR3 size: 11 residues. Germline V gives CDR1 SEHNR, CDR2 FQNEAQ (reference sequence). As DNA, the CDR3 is TGTGCCAGCGGGGCCAAGAATGAGCAGTTCTTC. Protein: CASGAKNEQFF.

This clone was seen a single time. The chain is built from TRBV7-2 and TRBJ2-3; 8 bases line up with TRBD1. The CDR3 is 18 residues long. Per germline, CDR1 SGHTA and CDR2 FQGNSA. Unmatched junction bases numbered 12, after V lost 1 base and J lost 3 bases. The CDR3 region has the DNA TGTGCCAGCAGCTTAGAAGCCGGGACAGGTTCCCCGACAGATACGCAGTATTTT. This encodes CASSLEAGTGSPTDTQYF.